A single sample is the source of the 22 T cell receptor beta chains below, sequenced in a study of T cells in Graves' hyperthyroidism and ophthalmopathy. Template material for amplifying TCR beta CDR3 regions consisted of RNA transcripts. Researchers ran a first-round RT-PCR on the TCR CDR3 using the HTBI primer set. TCRdb recomputed calls from the multiplex PCR reads with MiXCR, one row per CDR3 protein. The table has under 400,000 distinct CDR3 sequences, 18% seen once. The sequencing sample was made of blood. These receptors were collected from a woman in her forties or fifties with Graves' hyperthyroidism.

This clonotype was recorded at least ten times. The genes are TRBV2 and TRBJ2-7; the match to TRBD2 covers 12 bases. The V and J ends lost 2 bases and 5 bases, in that order; junction bases with no gene match: 7. Germline CDR1 SNHLY, CDR2 FYNNEI. The CDR3 is 16 residues long. Here the CDR3 DNA reads TGTGCCAGCAGTGAAAGGTCTAGCGGGGGGGTCCACGAGCAGTACGTC. Its translation is CASSERSSGGVHEQYV.

This clonotype was counted at least ten times. The CDR3 is CAISAAVNQPQHF. The CDR3 nucleotides read TGTGCCATCAGTGCTGCAGTCAATCAGCCCCAGCATTTT. This rearrangement joins TRBV10-3 to TRBJ1-5; the D is unclear. V lost 4 bases and J lost 3, with 7 bases in between. Per the germline V gene, CDR1 is ENHRY and CDR2 is SYGVKD. This CDR3 region has 13 residues.

This clonotype appeared many times. The chain carries TRBV30 and TRBJ2-1; 7 bases line up with TRBD2. V shed 4 bases, J shed 3 bases, and the junction held 3 bases outside the gene matches. This CDR3 contains 13 residues. Germline V gives CDR1 GTSNPN, CDR2 SVGIG (reference sequence). For the CDR3, the DNA is TGTGCCTGGATTTCTAGCGGCTACAATGAGCAGTTCTTC. Translated, it gives CAWISSGYNEQFF.

In its sample, this clonotype was seen a few times. The chain recombines TRBV28 with TRBJ1-6; no clear D. The V end was cut by 6 bases, the J end by 0 bases, with 12 bases between. The CDR3 is 16 residues long. CDR1 and CDR2 from the germline V gene are MDHEN and SYDVKM. The DNA for the CDR3 is TGTGCCAGCAGCCGCGGCAGGAGCTCCTATAATTCACCCCTCCACTTT. Its translation is CASSRGRSSYNSPLHF.

This clonotype was observed a few times. This rearrangement joins TRBV6-2 or TRBV6-3 to TRBJ2-7; possibly TRBD1 for D (5 bases). The CDR3 covers 13 residues. Looked up from germline, CDR1 is MNHEY and CDR2 is SVGEGT. V was trimmed by 9 bases and J by 3 bases, leaving 15 bases between them. The CDR3 DNA sequence: TGTGCCAGTTCGCCGGGCAGGGACTACGAGCAGTACGTC. Its translation: CASSPGRDYEQYV.

Ten or more counts support this clonotype. The J gene is TRBJ1-1, the V gene TRBV18; D might be TRBD1 (5 bases). Germline lookup yields CDR1 KGHSH and CDR2 LQKENI. The CDR3 is made up of 13 amino acids. The V end lost 4 bases, the J end lost 7 bases, and 13 bases lay between the germline ends. The CDR3 sequence: CASSRASDIEAFF. CDR3 DNA sequence: TGTGCCAGCTCACGTGCATCGGACATTGAAGCTTTCTTT.

This clonotype was picked up many times. The rearrangement links TRBV5-1 to TRBJ2-1; 11 nucleotides line up with TRBD2. The CDR3 consists of 17 residues. With 1 base clipped from V and 0 bases from J, the junction kept 3 bases outside the gene matches. Germline V gene lookup returns CDR1 SGHRS and CDR2 YFSETQ. CDR3 bases: TGCGCCAGCAGCTTGACTAGCGGGGGAACCTCCTACAATGAGCAGTTCTTC. Translating it yields CASSLTSGGTSYNEQFF.

This clonotype was seen at least ten times. J is TRBJ1-3 and V is TRBV3-1, with TRBD1 as a possible D gene (6 bases). Deletions cut 7 bases from V and 2 bases from J, with 12 bases between. The CDR3 covers 14 residues. CDR1 is LGHDT, CDR2 YNNKEL, per germline (reference sequence). This CDR3 reads CASKGDITGNTIYF. The DNA for the CDR3 is TGTGCCAGCAAAGGGGACATCACTGGAAACACCATATATTTT. The full variable domain, completed using reference TRBV3-1 and TRBJ1-3, is DTAVSQTPKYLVTQMGNDKSIKCEQNLGHDTMYWYKQDSKKFLKIMFSYNNKELIINETVPNRFSPKSPDKAHLNLHINSLELGDSAVYFCASKGDITGNTIYFGEGSWLTVV.

There are many counts of this clonotype. The V and J genes are TRBV10-3 and TRBJ1-1; no clear D gene. V dropped 6 bases and J dropped 9 bases, with 23 bases sitting between them. Germline V gene lookup returns CDR1 ENHRY and CDR2 SYGVKD. The CDR3 spans 15 residues. Here the CDR3 DNA reads TGTGCCATCAGAGACACTGAGGGCCGAACGGCTCAAGCTTTCTTT. Protein product: CAIRDTEGRTAQAFF.

The chain employs TRBV2 and TRBJ2-5, with TRBD1 matching 7 bases. Trimming removed 6 bases from V and 1 base from J; junction bases left unmatched: 11. Germline CDR1 SNHLY, CDR2 FYNNEI. The CDR3 has 16 residues. CDR3 in amino acids: CASRPNRGGGQETQYF. CDR3 bases: TGTGCCAGCAGGCCAAACAGGGGCGGCGGCCAAGAGACCCAGTACTTC.

V gene TRBV2 combines with J gene TRBJ2-1; TRBD2 agrees at 12 bases. This CDR3 has 15 amino acids. V shed 6 bases, J shed 5 bases, and the junction held 5 bases outside the gene matches. CDR1 and CDR2 (germline): SNHLY, FYNNEI. In DNA, the CDR3 is TGTGCCAGCAGCGTTAGGACTAGCGGGAACAATGAGCAGTTCTTC. Amino acid sequence: CASSVRTSGNNEQFF.

The chain is built from TRBV7-2 and TRBJ2-3, with a tentative D call TRBD1 (6 bases). Deletions cut 4 bases from V and 5 bases from J, with 13 bases between. Germline V gene lookup returns CDR1 SGHTA and CDR2 FQGNSA. This CDR3 has 14 residues. The CDR3 nucleotides are TGTGCCAGCAGCTCCGGGACAACCGGAGATACGCAGTATTTT. This encodes CASSSGTTGDTQYF.

V usage is TRBV28 and J usage is TRBJ2-4; TRBD2 is a possible D gene (7 bases). The V end was cut by 2 bases, the J end by 9 bases, with 14 bases between. Germline V CDR1 and CDR2: MDHEN, SYDVKM. CDR3 length equals 14 residues. Here the CDR3 DNA reads TGTGCCAGCAGTTTAGATGGGGGCGGGAGCATTCAGTACTTC. This sequence encodes CASSLDGGGSIQYF.

A few counts support this clonotype. The chain has TRBV29-1 and TRBJ2-1; tentative D call: TRBD2 (7 bases). From germline, CDR1 is SQVTM and CDR2 ANQGSEA. The CDR3 loop spans 13 amino acids. The CDR3 DNA reads as TGCGTTATTTGGGGGGGCGGATACAATGAGCAGTTCTTC. This translates into CVIWGGGYNEQFF.

The rearrangement uses TRBV30 and TRBJ2-3; 11 bases match TRBD2. Germline V CDR1 and CDR2: GTSNPN, SVGIG (reference sequence). Trimming removed 5 bases from V and 2 bases from J; junction bases left unmatched: 9. CDR3 size: 16 residues. The CDR3 coding sequence is TGTGCCTGGGGGGGACTAGCGGAACCTATCACAGATACGCAGTATTTT. It is translated as CAWGGLAEPITDTQYF.

This clonotype came up many times. The chain carries TRBV3-1 and TRBJ2-1, with D possibly TRBD2 on 5 matching bases. The germline gives CDR1 LGHDT, CDR2 YNNKEL (reference sequence). The ends were cut back, 1 base at V and 3 bases at J, with 10 bases in the middle. The CDR3 loop spans 15 amino acids. As DNA, the CDR3 is TGTGCCAGCAGCCAAGGATCCGGGAACTACAATGAGCAGTTCTTC. This codes for CASSQGSGNYNEQFF.

There are a few counts of this clonotype. CDR3 sequence (DNA): TGCAGTGCCCCCATTCAAGATACGCAGTATTTT. Amino acids: CSAPIQDTQYF. The V call is TRBV20-1, the J call TRBJ2-3, with unresolved D. Trimming removed 6 bases at V and 5 bases at J, with 9 bases between. CDR1 is DFQATT, CDR2 SNEGSKA, per germline (reference sequence). The CDR3 contains 11 residues.

This clonotype was counted a few times. CDR3 residues: CASSERHNSNQPQHF. The CDR3, as DNA: TGTGCCAGCAGTGAACGACATAATAGCAATCAGCCCCAGCATTTT. This rearrangement joins TRBV2 to TRBJ1-5; no clear D. Trimming cost V 2 bases and J 0 bases, with 8 bases left between them. The CDR3 is made up of 15 amino acids. From germline, CDR1 is SNHLY and CDR2 FYNNEI.

The gene calls are TRBV25-1 and TRBJ2-5; D unclear. Germline CDR1 MGHDK, CDR2 SYGVNS. The CDR3 covers 14 residues. V shed 4 bases and J shed 1 base, with 10 bases lying between them. This CDR3 reads CASSVPDGQETQYF. The CDR3, as DNA: TGTGCCAGCAGTGTCCCGGACGGCCAAGAGACCCAGTACTTC.

In this sample, this clonotype turned up a few times. This rearrangement joins TRBV28 to TRBJ1-3, with TRBD1 as a possible D gene (6 bases). The CDR3 spans 14 residues. Between the trimmed V and J ends, which lost 3 bases and 2 bases, there was a span of 8 bases. Looked up from germline, CDR1 is MDHEN and CDR2 is SYDVKM. The CDR3 region has the DNA TGTGCCAGCAGTTTCAGGGGCCCTGGAAACACCATATATTTT. Protein: CASSFRGPGNTIYF.

As concerns this clonotype: The junction does not match germline at one end; this may be a read error. The CDR3 DNA sequence: TGTGCCAGCAGGTTAGCGGAAGAAGAGACCCAGTACTTC. As protein: CASRLAEEETQYF. This chain uses TRBV12-3 or TRBV12-4 with TRBJ2-5; TRBD2 might be the D (6 bases). CDR3 length equals 13 residues.

This clonotype has a count of ten or more. V and J are TRBV18 and TRBJ1-1, with TRBD1 identical over 8 bases. V dropped 4 bases and J dropped 3; count of bases not matched to a gene: 10. Looked up from germline, CDR1 is KGHSH and CDR2 is LQKENI. This CDR3 is built from 16 residues. CDR3: CASSLRLPGQDTEAFF. The CDR3 region has the DNA TGTGCCAGCTCACTACGCCTCCCGGGACAGGACACTGAAGCTTTCTTT.